This T cell receptor (beta chain) was sequenced in a study of blood T cells in healthy people across ages. Study results and caveats: Unsorted PBMC material precluded a definitive naive versus antigen-experienced comparison. Any changes in expanded clonotypes were possibly confounded, as donor CMV status remained unknown.

As regards this clonotype: Its antigen remains unknown.

Samples each had at least 6 micrograms of total RNA extracted. The length of the CDR3 is 14 residues. Between the trimmed V and J ends, which lost 6 bases and 3 bases, there was a span of 14 bases. Germline loops: CDR1 DFQATT, CDR2 SNEGSKA (reference sequence). Using a J-beta primer mix together with a sample-barcoded 5' primer, a second PCR was run for about 7 to 12 cycles. A template-switch adaptor with 12 random nucleotides tagged each cDNA molecule. TCRdb reprocessed the 5' RACE reads with MiXCR, giving one entry per CDR3 protein. The repertoire holds 850,000 or so distinct CDR3 sequences, with less than 35% as singletons.

The receptor was isolated from a woman of 80 years or more in good health. Sequencing was done on a sample of blood. This rearrangement joins TRBV20-1 to TRBJ2-2; D may correspond to TRBD1 or TRBD2 (5 bases each). This CDR3 is CSALGDRYTGELFF. The CDR3 nucleotides are TGCAGTGCCCTTGGGGACCGATACACCGGGGAGCTGTTTTTT.